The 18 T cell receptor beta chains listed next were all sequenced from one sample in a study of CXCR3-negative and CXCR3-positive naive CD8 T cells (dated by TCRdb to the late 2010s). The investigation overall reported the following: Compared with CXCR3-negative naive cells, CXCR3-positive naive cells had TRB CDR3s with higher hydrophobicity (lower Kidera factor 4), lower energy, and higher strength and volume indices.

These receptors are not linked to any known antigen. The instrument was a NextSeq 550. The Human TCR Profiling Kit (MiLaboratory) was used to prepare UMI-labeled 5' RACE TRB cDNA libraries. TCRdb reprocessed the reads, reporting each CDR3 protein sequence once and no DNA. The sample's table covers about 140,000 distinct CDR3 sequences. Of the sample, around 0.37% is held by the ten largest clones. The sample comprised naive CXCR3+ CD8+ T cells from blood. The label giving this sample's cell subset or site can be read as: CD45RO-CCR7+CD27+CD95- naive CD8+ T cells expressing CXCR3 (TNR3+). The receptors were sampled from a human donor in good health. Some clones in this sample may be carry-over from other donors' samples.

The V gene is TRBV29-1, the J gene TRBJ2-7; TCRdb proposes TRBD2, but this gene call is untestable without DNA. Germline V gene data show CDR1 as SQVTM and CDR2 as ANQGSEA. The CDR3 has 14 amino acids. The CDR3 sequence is CSVEDPGEGGRQYF.

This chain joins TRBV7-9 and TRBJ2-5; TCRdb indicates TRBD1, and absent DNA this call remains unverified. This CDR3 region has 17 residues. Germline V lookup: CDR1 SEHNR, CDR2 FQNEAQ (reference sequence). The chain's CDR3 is CASSRFLTGGKVETQYF.

The CDR3 sequence is CAASDSHSGANVLTF. The chain links TRBV3-1 to TRBJ2-6; the TCRdb call, TRBD2, lacks DNA for checking. The germline CDR1 and CDR2 sequences are LGHDT and YNNKEL (reference sequence). The CDR3 runs 15 residues.

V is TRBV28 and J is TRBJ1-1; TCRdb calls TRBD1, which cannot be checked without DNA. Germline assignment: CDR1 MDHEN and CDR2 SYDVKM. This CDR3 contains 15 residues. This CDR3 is CASSLPRELHTEAFF.

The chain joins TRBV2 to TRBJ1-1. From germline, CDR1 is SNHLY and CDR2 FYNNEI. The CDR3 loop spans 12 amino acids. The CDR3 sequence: CASSELVEEAFF. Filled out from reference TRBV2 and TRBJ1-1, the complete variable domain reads EPEVTQTPSHQVTQMGQEVILRCVPISNHLYFYWYRQILGQKVEFLVSFYNNEISEKSEIFDDQFSVERPDGSNFTLKIRSTKLEDSAMYFCASSELVEEAFFGQGTRLTVV.

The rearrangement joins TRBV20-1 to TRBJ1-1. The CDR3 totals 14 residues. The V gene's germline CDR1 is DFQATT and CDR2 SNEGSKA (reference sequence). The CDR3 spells CSARRSGLNTEAFF.

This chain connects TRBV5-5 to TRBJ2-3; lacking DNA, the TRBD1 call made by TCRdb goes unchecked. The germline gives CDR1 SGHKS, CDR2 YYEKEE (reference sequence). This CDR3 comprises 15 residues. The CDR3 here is CASSLVPRAADTQYF.

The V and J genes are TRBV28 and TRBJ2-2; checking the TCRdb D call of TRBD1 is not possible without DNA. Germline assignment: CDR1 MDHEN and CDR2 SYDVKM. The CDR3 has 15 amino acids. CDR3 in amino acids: CASSFRGRGAGELFF.

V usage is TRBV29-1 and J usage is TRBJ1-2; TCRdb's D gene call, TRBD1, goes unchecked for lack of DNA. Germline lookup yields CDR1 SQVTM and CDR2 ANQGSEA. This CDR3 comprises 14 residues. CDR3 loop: CSVEAPGHSYGYTF. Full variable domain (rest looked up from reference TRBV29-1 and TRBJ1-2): SAVISQKPSRDICQRGTSLTIQCQVDSQVTMMFWYRQQPGQSLTLIATANQGSEATYESGFVIDKFPISRPNLTFSTLTVSNMSPEDSSIYLCSVEAPGHSYGYTFGSGTRLTVV.

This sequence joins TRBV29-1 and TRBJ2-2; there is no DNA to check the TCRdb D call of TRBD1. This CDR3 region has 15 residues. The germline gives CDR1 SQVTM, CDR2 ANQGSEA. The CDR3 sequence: CSVEAGQTNTGELFF.

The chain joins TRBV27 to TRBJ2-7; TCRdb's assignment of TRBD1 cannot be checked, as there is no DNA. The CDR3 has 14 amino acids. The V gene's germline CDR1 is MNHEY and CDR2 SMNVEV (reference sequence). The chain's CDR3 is CASSAWTGAYEQYF.

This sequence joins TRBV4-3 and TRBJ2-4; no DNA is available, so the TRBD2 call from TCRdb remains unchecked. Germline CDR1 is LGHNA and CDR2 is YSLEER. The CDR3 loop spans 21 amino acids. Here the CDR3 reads CASSQEGQGLAGLRSKNIQYF.

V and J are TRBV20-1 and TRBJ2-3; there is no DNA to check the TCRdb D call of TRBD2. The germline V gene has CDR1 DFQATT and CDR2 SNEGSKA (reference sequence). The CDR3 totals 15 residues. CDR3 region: CSARYSGGAGDTQYF.

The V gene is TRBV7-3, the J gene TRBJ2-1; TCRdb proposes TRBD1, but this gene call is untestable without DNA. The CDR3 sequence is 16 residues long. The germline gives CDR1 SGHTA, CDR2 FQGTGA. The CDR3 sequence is CASSFGGASSYNEQFF.

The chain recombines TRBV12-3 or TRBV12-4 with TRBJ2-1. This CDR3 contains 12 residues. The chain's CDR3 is CASSPTKMEQFF.

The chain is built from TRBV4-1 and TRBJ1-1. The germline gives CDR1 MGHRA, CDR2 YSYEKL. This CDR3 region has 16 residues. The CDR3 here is CASSQATTPRGTEAFF.

The CDR3 protein is CASSQDSTGRWTEAFF. The chain links TRBV4-3 to TRBJ1-1; TCRdb gives TRBD1 as the D gene, but with no DNA this cannot be confirmed. The V gene's germline CDR1 is LGHNA and CDR2 YSLEER. CDR3 length: 16 amino acids.

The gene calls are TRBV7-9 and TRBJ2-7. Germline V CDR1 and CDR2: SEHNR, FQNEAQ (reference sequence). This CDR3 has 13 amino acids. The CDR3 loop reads CASSLGHSYEQYF.